This T cell receptor (beta chain) comes out of a study of blood T cell repertoires in COVID-19 (dated by TCRdb to about 2020). Some background on the complete study: Collaborator samples came from the United States, Italy and Spain and covered acute and convalescent phases of COVID-19. The repertoires were released in a freely available public database meant as a resource for research on the immune response to SARS-CoV-2. The samples were drawn from two sources: the first 160 participants of the ongoing ImmuneRACE study, and 1,200 or so subjects contributed by 6 global collaborators. The dataset comprised deeply sampled blood TCRbeta repertoires from subjects exposed to, actively infected with, or recovered from COVID-19. The material from the prospective study consisted of cDNA or gDNA derived from T cells, B-cell-depleted T cells, or PBMCs. The sample metadata nearly always contained a de-identified subject ID, COVID-19 status, age in years and sex. Where HLA class I and class II types were available, the types were taken from metadata supplied by the sample provider, not from assay-based typing. Points the paper makes about the study in general: How much clinical and demographic metadata was included differed by source and by participant, and the metadata was provided uncurated.

Regarding this clone: Its recognized antigen is unknown. Base-call qualities are not available, and no considerably larger clone is one nucleotide away.

Participants in the prospective study were aged roughly 18 to 89 years, lived in 20 to 25 United States geographic areas, and enrolled through a virtual design. In the prospective study, cohorts were assigned on the basis of participant-reported clinical history obtained from a screening survey and a study questionnaire. Recovered participants in ImmuneRACE Cohort 3 were defined by two consecutive negative NP/OP PCR tests, clearance by a healthcare professional, or resolution of symptoms. Each participant in the prospective study had whole blood, serum and a nasopharyngeal or oropharyngeal swab collected by mobile phlebotomists. Participants in the prospective study had the option to provide additional blood draws and questionnaires over a roughly two-month period. Before DNA extraction, prospective study blood samples were shipped either frozen or at room temperature. Taken from cysteine to phenylalanine, the CDR3 has 14 residues. Only the CDR3 portion is preserved as DNA: 42 bases, with reading frame beginning at the first base. Relative to germline, V is 0 bases shorter and J is 4 bases shorter, with 10 bases between their ends. CDR1 and CDR2 (SGDLS, YYNGEE) derive from the germline V gene.

The immunoSEQ Assay, a bias-controlled multiplex PCR, was used to amplify TCRbeta CDR3 regions from genomic DNA. Concerning the study's data processing: The number of nucleated cells in each sample was estimated from the amplification of reference gene primers within the assay. To quantify the absolute abundance of each unique TCRbeta CDR3 rearrangement, sequence reads were collapsed and filtered. For each sample, productive Simpson clonality was calculated as the square root of Simpson's diversity index across productive rearrangements. TCRdb carries this immuneACCESS record with in-frame sequences only. Its versions omit some clonotypes, under half of them owing to an unresolved V gene in the studies checked, with the rest unexplained. The V and J calls and clone size come from that table; D and trimming were worked out from the DNA. This sample gives about 200,000 clones in total; 85% of them show up just once. The top ten constitute around 20% of the sample.

This TCR derives from a man aged 40-49 years who had recovered from COVID-19. Sequencing used PBMCs or T cells enriched from blood (not recorded which). The sequence links TRBV9 to TRBJ2-5, with TRBD2 as a weak D call on 6 bases. The DNA is TGTGCCAGCAGCGTAGGGGACTCCTTAGAGACCCAGTACTTC. Its translation is CASSVGDSLETQYF.